The 18 T cell receptor beta chains given below trace back to one sample, sequenced in a study of blood T cell repertoires in COVID-19. Profiling relied on immunoSEQ multiplex PCR, and the TCRdb table lists in-frame clones only, not all of them. The sample lists about 70,000 clones; about 86% were seen once. Sequencing input: peripheral blood. The receptors originated from a human donor in a cohort sampled during active COVID-19.

The J gene is TRBJ1-5, the V gene TRBV28, with a possible D match to TRBD1 (6 bases). There are 14 residues in the CDR3. Germline V lookup: CDR1 MDHEN, CDR2 SYDVKM. The germline V and J ends were trimmed by 7 bases and 4 bases, with 14 bases remaining between them. The CDR3 sequence is CASTPSRGNQPQHF. In nucleotides, the CDR3 is TGTGCCAGCACACCCTCCAGGGGAAATCAGCCCCAGCATTTT. The entire variable domain, with the rest obtained from reference TRBV28 and TRBJ1-5, is as follows: DVKVTQSSRYLVKRTGEKVFLECVQDMDHENMFWYRQDPGLGLRLIYFSYDVKMKEKGDIPEGYSVSREKKERFSLILESASTNQTSMYLCASTPSRGNQPQHFGDGTRLSIL.

V usage is TRBV10-1 and J usage is TRBJ2-1; 8 bases map to TRBD1. This CDR3 spans 14 amino acids. V shed 8 bases and J 4 bases; nucleotides not matched to a gene: 7. Germline lookup yields CDR1 WNHNN and CDR2 SYGVQD (reference sequence). The CDR3: CASPRTGNYNEQFF. The CDR3 coding sequence is TGCGCCAGCCCCCGGACAGGGAATTACAATGAGCAGTTCTTC.

This sequence joins TRBV7-2 and TRBJ1-2; 11 bases are shared with TRBD1. Germline assignment: CDR1 SGHTA and CDR2 FQGNSA. The CDR3 contains 19 residues. V was clipped by 5 bases and J by 4 bases; unmatched bases: 18. CDR3 bases: TGTGCCAGCAGCGAAATACTTCAGGTCGGGACAGGGGGTCTCTATGGCTACACCTTC. Its protein is CASSEILQVGTGGLYGYTF.

Here the CDR3 DNA reads TGTGCCAGCAGCTCGGAGCGGGGGCCGACCTACGAGCAGTACTTC. Amino acid sequence: CASSSERGPTYEQYF. The rearrangement links TRBV7-2 to TRBJ2-7; 8 bases map to TRBD2. After removal of 4 bases from V and 2 bases from J, the junction contained 7 bases not matched to a gene. CDR1 is SGHTA and CDR2 is FQGNSA in the germline V gene. The length of the CDR3 is 15 residues.

The chain combines TRBV6-2 or TRBV6-3 with TRBJ2-3, with D possibly TRBD2 on 5 matching bases. Germline CDR1 and CDR2: MNHEY and SVGEGT. Between the trimmed V and J ends, which lost 2 bases and 6 bases, there was a span of 9 bases. The CDR3 is 13 residues long. The CDR3 reads CASSYLLEDTQYF. CDR3 coding DNA: TGTGCCAGCAGTTACCTACTAGAGGATACGCAGTATTTT.

The chain couples TRBV7-2 to TRBJ2-1; perhaps TRBD1 as D (6 bases). The length of the CDR3 is 13 residues. Deletions cut 1 base from V and 10 bases from J, with 11 bases between. Germline CDR1 is SGHTA and CDR2 is FQGNSA. The chain's CDR3 is CASSLGTGTEQFF. The DNA for the CDR3 is TGTGCCAGCAGCTTAGGTACCGGGACAGAGCAGTTCTTC.

The V and J genes are TRBV11-2 and TRBJ1-2; TRBD1 matches 10 bases. Looked up from germline, CDR1 is SGHAT and CDR2 is FQNNGV. The CDR3 loop spans 18 amino acids. The J segment lost 8 bases and the V segment lost 8 bases, leaving 23 bases of the junction unmatched. In nucleotides, the CDR3 is TGTGCCAGCGTTACTAATACTCCGGGACAGGGGCGCGATTGGGGCTACACCTTC. This sequence encodes CASVTNTPGQGRDWGYTF.

This rearrangement joins TRBV4-1 to TRBJ2-2, with 8 positions matching TRBD1. This CDR3 spans 16 amino acids. Germline values: CDR1 MGHRA, CDR2 YSYEKL. Trimming cost V 4 bases and J 2 bases; bases outside gene matches: 6. The CDR3 reads CASSLQGARNTGELFF. The CDR3 nucleotides are TGCGCCAGCAGCCTTCAGGGGGCGAGAAACACCGGGGAGCTGTTTTTT.

The CDR3 nucleotides read TGTGCCAGAAGCGGGACTGAGAACACCGGGGAGCTGTTTTTT. Amino acids: CARSGTENTGELFF. The genes are TRBV5-3 and TRBJ2-2; D may be TRBD2 (6 bases). TRBV5-3 is classed as an ORF, of uncertain function. The CDR3 has 14 residues. The V and J ends lost 4 bases and 1 base respectively, with 8 bases between them.

The chain has TRBV7-2 and TRBJ2-1, with D perhaps matching TRBD2 (6 bases). The germline V and J ends were trimmed by 6 bases and 1 base, with 13 bases remaining between them. The CDR3 is 15 residues long. Germline-derived CDR1 and CDR2 are SGHTA and FQGNSA. This chain's CDR3 is CASSSSGTSYNEQFF. DNA for the CDR3: TGTGCCAGCAGTTCATCCGGGACTTCCTACAATGAGCAGTTCTTC. Full variable domain (rest looked up from reference TRBV7-2 and TRBJ2-1): GAGVSQSPSNKVTEKGKDVELRCDPISGHTALYWYRQSLGQGLEFLIYFQGNSAPDKSGLPSDRFSAERTGGSVSTLTIQRTQQEDSAVYLCASSSSGTSYNEQFFGPGTRLTVL.

The chain has TRBV20-1 and TRBJ2-7, with unresolved D. The CDR3 length is 11 residues. In germline, CDR1 is DFQATT, CDR2 SNEGSKA (reference sequence). Trimming took off 3 bases at V and 6 bases at J, with 9 bases between the two ends. The CDR3 here is CSASEASEQYF. The DNA of the CDR3 is TGCAGTGCTAGTGAGGCCTCCGAGCAGTACTTC.

V gene TRBV29-1 combines with J gene TRBJ1-2, with a possible D match to TRBD1 (6 bases). Germline V lookup: CDR1 SQVTM, CDR2 ANQGSEA. V was shortened by 4 bases and J by 6 bases, with 12 bases between the two germline ends. The CDR3 is 12 amino acids. The CDR3 is CSVVSGDDGYTF. CDR3 nucleotides: TGCAGCGTTGTGTCAGGGGACGATGGCTACACCTTC. Variable domain in full (rest from reference TRBV29-1 and TRBJ1-2): SAVISQKPSRDICQRGTSLTIQCQVDSQVTMMFWYRQQPGQSLTLIATANQGSEATYESGFVIDKFPISRPNLTFSTLTVSNMSPEDSSIYLCSVVSGDDGYTFGSGTRLTVV.

The chain combines TRBV15 with TRBJ2-3; 9 positions agree with TRBD1. CDR1 is LNHNV and CDR2 is YYDKDF in the germline V gene (reference sequence). V shed 4 bases, J shed 1 base, and the junction held 3 bases outside the gene matches. This CDR3 region has 15 residues. The CDR3 DNA reads TGTGCCACCAGCACAAGGACAGGGGGCACAGATACGCAGTATTTT. Its protein is CATSTRTGGTDTQYF.

The chain uses TRBV7-2 and TRBJ2-5; TRBD1 matches 8 bases. The CDR3 is made up of 15 amino acids. J gave up 2 bases and V 5 bases, and 7 bases lay outside the gene matches. From germline, CDR1 is SGHTA and CDR2 FQGNSA. The CDR3 protein is CASSIGQGRQETQYF. Written as DNA, the CDR3 is TGTGCCAGCAGCATCGGACAGGGAAGGCAAGAGACCCAGTACTTC. Supplemented by reference TRBV7-2 and TRBJ2-5, the full variable domain reads GAGVSQSPSNKVTEKGKDVELRCDPISGHTALYWYRQSLGQGLEFLIYFQGNSAPDKSGLPSDRFSAERTGGSVSTLTIQRTQQEDSAVYLCASSIGQGRQETQYFGPGTRLLVL.

The rearrangement links TRBV18 to TRBJ1-1; a possible D gene is TRBD1 (6 bases). The ends were cut back, 2 bases at V and 3 bases at J, with 10 bases in the middle. Germline lookup yields CDR1 KGHSH and CDR2 LQKENI. This CDR3 comprises 14 residues. In DNA, the CDR3 is TGTGCCAGCTCACCAAGGGGGGGGGACACTGAAGCTTTCTTT. Protein: CASSPRGGDTEAFF.

The chain carries TRBV4-1 and TRBJ2-7, with 8 bases matching TRBD1. The CDR3 runs 15 residues. Germline V gene lookup returns CDR1 MGHRA and CDR2 YSYEKL. The ends lost 2 bases at V and 8 bases at J; junction bases unmatched: 11. This chain's CDR3 is CASSQSMRDRGKQYF. The CDR3 DNA reads as TGCGCCAGCAGCCAATCAATGCGCGACAGGGGTAAGCAGTACTTC.

The chain uses TRBV19 and TRBJ1-1; D is unresolved. V lost 5 bases and J 7 bases, leaving 11 bases between the germline ends. Germline CDR1 LNHDA, CDR2 SQIVND (reference sequence). The CDR3 extends over 12 amino acids. The CDR3 loop reads CASSVRVGEAFF. DNA of the CDR3: TGTGCCAGTAGTGTCCGGGTGGGTGAAGCTTTCTTT. Complete variable domain (other parts from reference TRBV19 and TRBJ1-1): DGGITQSPKYLFRKEGQNVTLSCEQNLNHDAMYWYRQDPGQGLRLIYYSQIVNDFQKGDIAEGYSVSREKKESFPLTVTSAQKNPTAFYLCASSVRVGEAFFGQGTRLTVV.

The chain uses TRBV6-6 and TRBJ1-3; 7 positions agree with TRBD1. V was pared by 2 bases and J by 4 bases, with 5 bases of the junction left unmatched. The CDR3 length is 15 residues. Germline CDR1 reads MNHNY; CDR2 reads SVGAGI (reference sequence). The CDR3 sequence: CASSYEGAGGNTIYF. DNA for the CDR3: TGTGCCAGCAGTTACGAGGGGGCGGGGGGAAACACCATATATTTT.